The entry that follows covers one TCR beta chain sequence. TCRdb re-analysed the 5' RACE reads in MiXCR, keeping a single row per CDR3 protein. The table has around 58,000 distinct CDR3 sequences, around 21% seen once. This specimen belongs to a study of HIV-infected patients and healthy controls. V shed 3 bases and J shed 3 bases, with 6 bases lying between them. The CDR3 extends over 13 amino acids. Germline V CDR1 and CDR2: LGHDT, YNNKEL (reference sequence). The clonotype originates from a human donor in good health. The chain recombines TRBV3-1 with TRBJ1-3; no firm D call. The specimen was CD4+ T cells from blood. CDR3 protein: CASSQGNGNTIYF. CDR3 nucleotide sequence: TGTGCCAGCAGCCAGGGGAATGGAAACACCATATATTTT.